The 14 T cell receptor beta chains listed next were all sequenced from one sample in a study of T-cell reconstitution after alpha-beta-depleted transplantation in children. The TCRbeta library was prepared with unique molecular identifiers. TCRdb recomputed calls from the PCR reads with MiXCR, one row per CDR3 protein. The data contain about 610,000 distinct CDR3 sequences, 27% of them seen just once; the ten biggest clones take up under 45%. The input for sequencing was PBMCs, taken before TCRalphabeta/CD19-depleted stem cell transplant. These receptors came from a boy in the first two years of life with Wiskott-Aldrich syndrome, due to receive a stem cell transplant.

This clonotype was seen more than once but under ten times. This chain uses TRBV5-1 with TRBJ1-1; tentative D call: TRBD1 (6 bases). V was cut by 1 base and J by 4 bases, with 14 bases left in between. Per the germline V gene, CDR1 is SGHRS and CDR2 is YFSETQ. The CDR3 has 15 residues. The CDR3 nucleotides read TGCGCCAGCAGCTTGAACGGGGGGCGAGGCACTGAAGCTTTCTTT. As protein: CASSLNGGRGTEAFF.

This clonotype has just a few counts. This chain links TRBV12-3 or TRBV12-4 with TRBJ1-5, with no clear D. There are 14 residues in the CDR3. V dropped 4 bases and J dropped 1 base, with 8 bases sitting between them. The CDR3 here is CASSYGRSNQPQHF. In DNA form, the CDR3 reads TGTGCCAGCAGTTATGGACGGAGCAATCAGCCCCAGCATTTT.

This clonotype was found a few times. The chain uses TRBV24-1 and TRBJ2-1, with 11 bases matching TRBD1. The CDR3 runs 17 residues. After removal of 0 bases from V and 4 bases from J, the junction contained 4 bases not matched to a gene. Germline CDR1 reads KGHDR; CDR2 reads SFDVKD. Written as DNA, the CDR3 is TGTGCCACCAGTGATTTGCAGGGGACAGGGGGATACAATGAGCAGTTCTTC. Translation gives CATSDLQGTGGYNEQFF.

This clonotype has more than one count but fewer than ten. This chain connects TRBV18 to TRBJ1-2; no firm D call. Germline V gives CDR1 KGHSH, CDR2 LQKENI. This CDR3 comprises 13 residues. V lost 2 bases and J 3 bases, leaving 7 bases between the germline ends. DNA for the CDR3: TGTGCCAGCTCACCAGGCGGGCACTATGGCTACACCTTC. Residues: CASSPGGHYGYTF.

This clonotype occurred a few times. This chain connects TRBV29-1 to TRBJ2-6; D is uncertain. CDR1 and CDR2 (germline): SQVTM, ANQGSEA. This CDR3 has 13 amino acids. V gave up 4 bases and J gave up 4 bases, with 8 bases separating them. The CDR3 is CSVGQTGANVLTF. The CDR3 DNA is TGCAGCGTTGGGCAAACCGGGGCCAACGTCCTGACTTTC.

This clonotype was counted many times. The chain uses TRBV28 and TRBJ2-1; D is perhaps TRBD1 (5 bases). CDR3 length: 14 residues. Trimming took off 3 bases at V and 0 bases at J, with 6 bases between the two ends. Germline assignment: CDR1 MDHEN and CDR2 SYDVKM. CDR3 sequence reads: CASSFQGSYNEQFF. CDR3 in DNA: TGTGCCAGCAGTTTCCAGGGCTCCTACAATGAGCAGTTCTTC. The full variable domain, with the rest looked up from reference TRBV28 and TRBJ2-1, is DVKVTQSSRYLVKRTGEKVFLECVQDMDHENMFWYRQDPGLGLRLIYFSYDVKMKEKGDIPEGYSVSREKKERFSLILESASTNQTSMYLCASSFQGSYNEQFFGPGTRLTVL.

This sequence joins TRBV13 and TRBJ2-1, with 11 bases that match TRBD2. V dropped 3 bases and J dropped 9; count of bases not matched to a gene: 7. This CDR3 is built from 15 residues. CDR1 is PRHDT, CDR2 FYEKMQ, per germline (reference sequence). CDR3 sequence: CASSFTSGGSGEQFF. CDR3 DNA: TGTGCCAGCAGCTTTACTAGCGGGGGCTCGGGTGAGCAGTTCTTC.

This clonotype occurred a few times. This chain connects TRBV10-3 to TRBJ2-3; 11 nucleotides line up with TRBD2. Germline V gives CDR1 ENHRY, CDR2 SYGVKD. The CDR3 runs 17 residues. J was trimmed by 0 bases and V by 3 bases; bases with no gene match: 5. The CDR3 loop reads CAISDRASGRSTDTQYF. CDR3 in DNA: TGTGCCATCAGTGATCGGGCTAGCGGGAGGAGCACAGATACGCAGTATTTT.

The rearrangement joins TRBV5-1 to TRBJ1-2; D is uncertain. Germline V gene sequence: CDR1 SGHRS, CDR2 YFSETQ. With 5 bases removed from V and 6 bases from J, the gap between germline ends came to 17 bases. The CDR3 sequence is 14 residues long. The CDR3, as DNA: TGCGCCAGCAGTCGCGGAGCAGGAGTCGATGGCTACACCTTC. This encodes CASSRGAGVDGYTF.

This clonotype was observed a few times. This chain links TRBV5-1 with TRBJ1-3; 9 nucleotides line up with TRBD1. This CDR3 region has 17 residues. After removal of 1 base from V and 0 bases from J, the junction contained 5 bases not matched to a gene. The germline V gene encodes CDR1 SGHRS and CDR2 YFSETQ. The CDR3 coding sequence is TGCGCCAGCAGCTTGATACAGGGGGCTAGCTCTGGAAACACCATATATTTT. Protein product: CASSLIQGASSGNTIYF.

The rearrangement uses TRBV15 and TRBJ2-7; D might be TRBD2 (5 bases). The CDR3 is 15 residues long. With 0 bases removed from V and 7 bases from J, the gap between germline ends came to 16 bases. Looked up from germline, CDR1 is LNHNV and CDR2 is YYDKDF (reference sequence). DNA of the CDR3: TGTGCCACCAGCAGAGAAGGGTTAGGACTGACGGAGCAGTACTTC. This encodes CATSREGLGLTEQYF.

This sequence joins TRBV7-3 and TRBJ2-6, with a possible D match to TRBD2 (6 bases). Trimming cost V 6 bases and J 5 bases, with 20 bases left between them. The germline CDR1 and CDR2 sequences are SGHTA and FQGTGA. The CDR3 runs 17 residues. The CDR3 region is CASRGLISGARANVLTF. CDR3 coding DNA: TGTGCCAGCAGGGGACTTATTAGCGGTGCTCGGGCCAACGTCCTGACTTTC.

This chain uses TRBV2 with TRBJ2-1; 8 bases fit TRBD1. The length of the CDR3 is 15 residues. Germline V CDR1 and CDR2: SNHLY, FYNNEI. V trimming: 6 bases; J trimming: 3 bases; junction bases outside the gene matches: 7. The CDR3 DNA is TGTGCCAGCAGAGGACAGGGCTGGAACTACAATGAGCAGTTCTTC. Protein: CASRGQGWNYNEQFF.

CDR3 sequence reads: CASSLDMREGYNEQFF. The CDR3 DNA sequence: TGTGCCAGCAGCTTGGACATGCGGGAGGGCTACAATGAGCAGTTCTTC. This rearrangement joins TRBV5-6 to TRBJ2-1; TRBD2 matches at 9 bases. The CDR3 length is 16 residues. Germline V gives CDR1 SGHDT, CDR2 YYEEEE. The trim removed 0 bases at V and 3 bases at J, leaving 4 bases unmatched.